The 19 T cell receptor beta chains below all came from one sample that was sequenced in a study of spatial heterogeneity in lung cancer. TCRdb processed the 5' RACE reads anew with MiXCR; each CDR3 protein has one entry. The sample has more than 80,000 distinct CDR3 sequences; around 12% are singletons. This sample's time point: sample taken at primary tumor resection. Extraction of whole RNA from tumor, nontumor lung or frozen PBMC preceded unsorted sequencing. Sequences were derived from PBMCs, sampled at surgery. The receptors were sampled from a male donor with early-stage non-small cell lung cancer.

This chain uses TRBV7-9 with TRBJ2-1; the match to TRBD2 covers 12 bases. CDR1 and CDR2 (germline): SEHNR, FQNEAQ (reference sequence). The CDR3 extends over 13 amino acids. V shed 5 bases, J shed 9 bases, and the junction held 2 bases outside the gene matches. The CDR3 bases are TGTGCCAGCAGCCAACTAGCGGGAGGTGAGCAGTTCTTC. Amino acids: CASSQLAGGEQFF.

Ten or more counts support this clonotype. J is TRBJ2-1 and V is TRBV24-1; TRBD2 matches 14 bases. The V and J ends lost 10 bases and 9 bases, in that order; junction bases with no gene match: 13. This CDR3 has 16 amino acids. The germline V gene has CDR1 KGHDR and CDR2 SFDVKD. The CDR3 sequence: CATKAPGLAGESEQFF. The CDR3 DNA is TGTGCCACTAAAGCTCCGGGACTAGCGGGAGAAAGTGAGCAGTTCTTC.

In its sample, this clonotype was seen a few times. CDR3 in DNA: TGTGCCAGCAGTTGGAGGTTAGCGGGGGCCATAACCTCCTACGAGCAGTACTTC. Protein product: CASSWRLAGAITSYEQYF. The J gene is TRBJ2-7, the V gene TRBV28; TRBD2 agrees at 9 bases. V lost 4 bases and J lost 0; bases outside the gene matches: 13. CDR3 length: 18 amino acids. CDR1 MDHEN and CDR2 SYDVKM come from the germline V gene.

This chain joins TRBV27 and TRBJ1-6; tentative D call: TRBD1 (6 bases). Germline CDR1 reads MNHEY; CDR2 reads SMNVEV (reference sequence). V lost 6 bases and J 14 bases, leaving 14 bases between the germline ends. The CDR3 sequence is 12 residues long. CDR3 coding DNA: TGTGCCAGCAGCCTACAGGGTAGCACCCTCCACTTT. It is translated as CASSLQGSTLHF.

This clonotype was detected only a few times. The genes are TRBV20-1 and TRBJ1-5, with TRBD1 matching over 7 bases. Unmatched junction bases numbered 6, after V lost 6 bases and J lost 7 bases. This CDR3 has 12 residues. Germline assignment: CDR1 DFQATT and CDR2 SNEGSKA (reference sequence). CDR3 residues: CSAVQGDQPQHF. The CDR3 DNA reads as TGCAGTGCCGTCCAGGGGGACCAGCCCCAGCATTTT.

This clonotype was observed a few times. The rearrangement joins TRBV5-1 to TRBJ2-5; possible D gene TRBD2, 6 bases. Germline CDR1 SGHRS, CDR2 YFSETQ. The ends were cut back, 4 bases at V and 3 bases at J, with 7 bases in the middle. The CDR3 contains 12 residues. CDR3 in amino acids: CASSIAEETQYF. As DNA, the CDR3 is TGCGCCAGCAGCATAGCGGAAGAGACCCAGTACTTC.

This clonotype was recorded a few times. The chain is built from TRBV5-1 and TRBJ2-2; 10 bases match TRBD2. With 7 bases clipped from V and 0 bases from J, the junction kept 9 bases outside the gene matches. Germline CDR1 is SGHRS and CDR2 is YFSETQ. The CDR3 sequence is 17 residues long. The CDR3 DNA is TGCGCCAGCGGAATGCGAGCGGGAGGGACGAACACCGGGGAGCTGTTTTTT. Translating it yields CASGMRAGGTNTGELFF.

The chain joins TRBV20-1 to TRBJ2-1; 10 bases match TRBD1. Germline CDR1 is DFQATT and CDR2 is SNEGSKA (reference sequence). CDR3 size: 14 residues. V shed 5 bases, J shed 6 bases, and the junction held 7 bases outside the gene matches. In DNA, the CDR3 is TGCAGTGCTGGGACAGGGGTCCGTTCCAATGAGCAGTTCTTC. Translation: CSAGTGVRSNEQFF.

The J gene is TRBJ2-6, the V gene TRBV6-5, with unresolved D. Trimming cost V 7 bases and J 0 bases, with 16 bases left between them. The CDR3 consists of 17 residues. The germline CDR1 and CDR2 sequences are MNHEY and SVGAGI. The CDR3 DNA follows: TGTGCCAGCACCCTGGGTGGTCCACGCTCTGGGGCCAACGTCCTGACTTTC. The encoded protein is CASTLGGPRSGANVLTF.

This clonotype appeared a few times. The chain carries TRBV6-5 and TRBJ2-7, with 7 bases aligning to TRBD1. V trimming: 5 bases; J trimming: 4 bases; junction bases outside the gene matches: 14. The CDR3 extends over 16 amino acids. Germline V CDR1 and CDR2: MNHEY, SVGAGI. CDR3: CASSRIPTGRDYEQYF. CDR3 DNA sequence: TGTGCCAGCAGTCGAATCCCGACAGGGAGAGATTACGAGCAGTACTTC.

This clonotype was found a few times. The chain uses TRBV12-3 or TRBV12-4 and TRBJ1-5; 8 bases align to TRBD1. This CDR3 is 14 amino acids long. Trimming took 7 bases from V and 7 from J; bases not matched to a gene: 9. CDR3 region: CASNPTGGRQPQHF. CDR3 coding DNA: TGTGCCAGCAATCCAACAGGGGGACGACAGCCCCAGCATTTT.

This clonotype was recorded many times. The chain carries TRBV4-3 and TRBJ2-7; the D is unclear. V lost 4 bases and J lost 0, with 7 bases in between. The CDR3 is made up of 13 amino acids. Germline CDR1 is LGHNA and CDR2 is YSLEER. As DNA, the CDR3 is TGCGCCAGCAGCCGGCAGGACTCCTACGAGCAGTACTTC. Translation gives CASSRQDSYEQYF.

This clonotype was observed a few times. CDR3 sequence: CASSQVSTGGTDTQYF. The CDR3, as DNA: TGTGCCAGCAGCCAGGTCTCGACAGGGGGCACAGATACGCAGTATTTT. The J gene is TRBJ2-3, the V gene TRBV9, with 8 bases identical to TRBD1. The CDR3 is 16 amino acids. In germline, CDR1 is SGDLS, CDR2 YYNGEE. With 4 bases clipped from V and 1 base from J, the junction kept 8 bases outside the gene matches.

There are many counts of this clonotype. The genes are TRBV14 and TRBJ2-5, with unresolved D. This CDR3 comprises 11 residues. The V and J ends lost 0 bases and 5 bases respectively, with 1 base between them. The germline V gene has CDR1 SGHDN and CDR2 FVKESK. CDR3 amino acids: CASSQEETQYF. CDR3 DNA: TGTGCCAGCAGCCAAGAGGAGACCCAGTACTTC.

The chain links TRBV6-5 to TRBJ2-3, with a weak D call TRBD2 (6 bases). Germline-derived CDR1 and CDR2 are MNHEY and SVGAGI. The CDR3 is 15 amino acids. V lost 5 bases, J lost 6 bases, and 18 bases lay in between. The CDR3 DNA is TGTGCCAGCAGTCCCTGGAGGGGTATTTCGGATACGCAGTATTTT. It translates to CASSPWRGISDTQYF.

J is TRBJ2-2 and V is TRBV29-1; 10 bases are shared with TRBD1. V lost 1 base, J lost 5 bases, and 7 bases stayed unmatched. The CDR3 runs 16 residues. Germline V gives CDR1 SQVTM, CDR2 ANQGSEA. The chain's CDR3 is CSVEGAGTGVTGELFF. The CDR3 nucleotides are TGCAGCGTTGAAGGTGCCGGGACAGGGGTGACCGGGGAGCTGTTTTTT.

This chain connects TRBV7-9 to TRBJ2-2; 10 bases align to TRBD1. With 4 bases clipped from V and 3 bases from J, the junction kept 2 bases outside the gene matches. The CDR3 sequence is 15 residues long. CDR1 SEHNR and CDR2 FQNEAQ come from the germline V gene (reference sequence). DNA of the CDR3: TGTGCCAGCAGCTCGACAGGGGGCCACACCGGGGAGCTGTTTTTT. Translating it yields CASSSTGGHTGELFF. The complete variable domain, with remaining parts taken from reference TRBV7-9 and TRBJ2-2, reads DTGVSQNPRHKITKRGQNVTFRCDPISEHNRLYWYRQTLGQGPEFLTYFQNEAQLEKSRLLSDRFSAERPKGSFSTLEIQRTEQGDSAMYLCASSSTGGHTGELFFGEGSRLTVL.

This clonotype was detected a few times. This chain joins TRBV18 and TRBJ1-1; 8 bases are a match to TRBD1. This CDR3 is built from 16 residues. Germline CDR1 and CDR2: KGHSH and LQKENI. V lost 4 bases, J lost 1 base, and 8 bases stayed unmatched. CDR3 DNA: TGTGCCAGCTCACTTTTTACAGGGGGAACGAACACTGAAGCTTTCTTT. This sequence encodes CASSLFTGGTNTEAFF.

This clonotype was counted a single time. This CDR3 reads CASSFEPNQPQHF. The CDR3 nucleotides are TGCGCCAGCAGCTTCGAGCCAAATCAGCCCCAGCATTTT. The J gene is TRBJ1-5, the V gene TRBV5-1; D is uncertain. The V end was cut by 2 bases, the J end by 4 bases, with 7 bases between. The CDR3 has 13 residues. CDR1 and CDR2 (germline): SGHRS, YFSETQ. Together with reference TRBV5-1 and TRBJ1-5, the CDR3 gives the full variable domain: KAGVTQTPRYLIKTRGQQVTLSCSPISGHRSVSWYQQTPGQGLQFLFEYFSETQRNKGNFPGRFSGRQFSNSRSEMNVSTLELGDSALYLCASSFEPNQPQHFGDGTRLSIL.